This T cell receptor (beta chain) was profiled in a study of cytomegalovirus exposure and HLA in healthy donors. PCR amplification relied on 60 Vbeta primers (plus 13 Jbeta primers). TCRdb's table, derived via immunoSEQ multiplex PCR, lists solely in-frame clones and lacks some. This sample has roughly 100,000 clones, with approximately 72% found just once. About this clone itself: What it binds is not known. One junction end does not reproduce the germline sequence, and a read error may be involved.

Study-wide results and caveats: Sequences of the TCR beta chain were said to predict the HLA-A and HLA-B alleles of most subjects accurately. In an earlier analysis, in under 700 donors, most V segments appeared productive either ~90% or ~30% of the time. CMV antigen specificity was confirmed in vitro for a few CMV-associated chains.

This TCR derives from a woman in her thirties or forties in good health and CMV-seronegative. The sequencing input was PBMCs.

In DNA form, the CDR3 reads TGTTCCAGCAGGGCGGGAGGAAATGAGCAGTTCTTC. This sequence encodes CSSRAGGNEQFF. The J gene is TRBJ2-1, the V gene TRBV7-9, with 8 bases lining up with TRBD2. The CDR3 runs 12 residues. Germline values: CDR1 SEHNR, CDR2 FQNEAQ (reference sequence). The full variable domain, its missing parts supplied by reference TRBV7-9 and TRBJ2-1, is DTGVSQNPRHKITKRGQNVTFRCDPISEHNRLYWYRQTLGQGPEFLTYFQNEAQLEKSRLLSDRFSAERPKGSFSTLEIQRTEQGDSAMYLCSSRAGGNEQFFGPGTRLTVL.